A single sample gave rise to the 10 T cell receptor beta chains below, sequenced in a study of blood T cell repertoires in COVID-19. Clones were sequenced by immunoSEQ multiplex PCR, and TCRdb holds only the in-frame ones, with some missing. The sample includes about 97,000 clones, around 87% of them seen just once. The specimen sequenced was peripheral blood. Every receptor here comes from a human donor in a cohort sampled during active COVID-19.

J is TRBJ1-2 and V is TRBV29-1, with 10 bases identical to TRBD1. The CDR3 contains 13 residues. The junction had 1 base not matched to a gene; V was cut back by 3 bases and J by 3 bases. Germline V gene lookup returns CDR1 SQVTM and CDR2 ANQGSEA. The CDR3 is CSVDGTGDYGYTF. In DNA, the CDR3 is TGCAGCGTTGACGGGACAGGGGACTATGGCTACACCTTC.

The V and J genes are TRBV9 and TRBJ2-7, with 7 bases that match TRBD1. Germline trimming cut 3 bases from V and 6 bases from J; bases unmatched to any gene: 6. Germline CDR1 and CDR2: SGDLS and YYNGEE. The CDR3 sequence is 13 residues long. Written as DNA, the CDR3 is TGTGCCAGCAGCGAGGGACAGTTGGGCGAGCAGTACTTC. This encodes CASSEGQLGEQYF.

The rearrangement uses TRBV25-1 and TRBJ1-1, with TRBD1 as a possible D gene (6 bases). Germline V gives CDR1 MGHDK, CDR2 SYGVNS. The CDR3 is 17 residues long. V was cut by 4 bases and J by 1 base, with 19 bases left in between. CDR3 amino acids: CASSALGPGQKNTEAFF. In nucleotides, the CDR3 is TGTGCCAGCAGTGCCCTAGGACCAGGACAGAAGAACACTGAAGCTTTCTTT. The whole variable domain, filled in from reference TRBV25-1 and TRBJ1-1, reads EADIYQTPRYLVIGTGKKITLECSQTMGHDKMYWYQQDPGMELHLIHYSYGVNSTEKGDLSSESTVSRIRTEHFPLTLESARPSHTSQYLCASSALGPGQKNTEAFFGQGTRLTVV.

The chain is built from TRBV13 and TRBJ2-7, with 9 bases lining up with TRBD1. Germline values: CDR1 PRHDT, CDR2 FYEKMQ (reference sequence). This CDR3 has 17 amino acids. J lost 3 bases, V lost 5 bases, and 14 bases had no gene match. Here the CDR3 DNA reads TGTGCCAGCAGCCCGTTGGAGACGGGACAGGGAAGCTACGAGCAGTACTTC. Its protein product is CASSPLETGQGSYEQYF. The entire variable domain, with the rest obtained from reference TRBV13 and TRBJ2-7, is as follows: AAGVIQSPRHLIKEKRETATLKCYPIPRHDTVYWYQQGPGQDPQFLISFYEKMQSDKGSIPDRFSAQQFSDYHSELNMSSLELGDSALYFCASSPLETGQGSYEQYFGPGTRLTVT.

The DNA for the CDR3 is TGCGCCAGCAGAGCCGGGACAAGGGATTCACCCCTCCACTTT. Amino acid sequence: CASRAGTRDSPLHF. The gene calls are TRBV10-2 and TRBJ1-6; D possibly corresponds to TRBD1 (6 bases). Germline CDR1 WSHSY, CDR2 SAAADI. V was trimmed by 6 bases and J by 8 bases, leaving 14 bases between them. The CDR3 has 14 amino acids.

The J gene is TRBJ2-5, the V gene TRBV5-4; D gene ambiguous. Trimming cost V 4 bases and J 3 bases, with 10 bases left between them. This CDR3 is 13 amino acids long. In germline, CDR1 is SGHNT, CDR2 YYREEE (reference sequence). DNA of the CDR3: TGTGCCAGCAGCCCTAATCTAAAAGAGACCCAGTACTTC. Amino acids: CASSPNLKETQYF.

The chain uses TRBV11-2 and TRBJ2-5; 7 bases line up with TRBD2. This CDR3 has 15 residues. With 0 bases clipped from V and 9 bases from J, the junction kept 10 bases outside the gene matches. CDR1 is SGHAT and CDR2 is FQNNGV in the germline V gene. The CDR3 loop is CASSLDGGGVRAQYF. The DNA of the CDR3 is TGTGCCAGCAGCTTAGATGGCGGGGGTGTTAGAGCCCAGTACTTC. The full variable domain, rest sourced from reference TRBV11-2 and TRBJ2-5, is EAGVAQSPRYKIIEKRQSVAFWCNPISGHATLYWYQQILGQGPKLLIQFQNNGVVDDSQLPKDRFSAERLKGVDSTLKIQPAKLEDSAVYLCASSLDGGGVRAQYFGPGTRLLVL.

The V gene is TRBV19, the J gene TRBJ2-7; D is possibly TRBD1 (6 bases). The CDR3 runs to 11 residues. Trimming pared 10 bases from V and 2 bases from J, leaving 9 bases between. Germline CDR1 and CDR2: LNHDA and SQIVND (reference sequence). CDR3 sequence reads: CATKGAYEQYF. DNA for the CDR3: TGTGCCACCAAGGGGGCCTACGAGCAGTACTTC. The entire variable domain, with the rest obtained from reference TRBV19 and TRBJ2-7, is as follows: DGGITQSPKYLFRKEGQNVTLSCEQNLNHDAMYWYRQDPGQGLRLIYYSQIVNDFQKGDIAEGYSVSREKKESFPLTVTSAQKNPTAFYLCATKGAYEQYFGPGTRLTVT.

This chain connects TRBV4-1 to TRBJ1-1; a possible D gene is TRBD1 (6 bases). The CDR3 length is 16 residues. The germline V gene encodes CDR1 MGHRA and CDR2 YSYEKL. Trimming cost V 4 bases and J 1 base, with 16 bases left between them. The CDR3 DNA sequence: TGCGCCAGCAGCCCCAAACAGGGTCGGGAGAACACTGAAGCTTTCTTT. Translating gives CASSPKQGRENTEAFF.

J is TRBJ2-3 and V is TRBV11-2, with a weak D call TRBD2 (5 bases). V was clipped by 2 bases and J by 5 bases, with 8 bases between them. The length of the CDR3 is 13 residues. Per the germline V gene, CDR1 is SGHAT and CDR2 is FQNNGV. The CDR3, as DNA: TGTGCCAGCAGCTTATATGGAGGAGATACGCAGTATTTT. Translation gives CASSLYGGDTQYF.